These T cell receptor beta chains were read from a single sample in a study of CD8 T cells in Susac syndrome. TCRdb re-derived calls from the immunoSEQ multiplex PCR reads in MiXCR, one entry per CDR3 protein. The sample has 300,000 or so distinct CDR3 sequences; around 92% are singletons. The sample consisted of CD4+ T cells from PBMCs. The receptors derive from a human donor with multiple sclerosis. CDR3s include the opening cysteine and the closing phenylalanine or tryptophan. The order of the fields is V gene, clone size, J gene, CDR3 protein. Clone size is stated in some rows and not others, as once, few, many or a class when expanded.

v_call: TRBV6-4; clone_size: -; j_call: TRBJ2-1; cdr3_aa: CASSAQWSSYNEQFF
v_call: TRBV7-3; clone_size: -; j_call: TRBJ2-1; cdr3_aa: CASSLNGGASSEQFF
v_call: TRBV15; clone_size: -; j_call: TRBJ2-1; cdr3_aa: CATSRDWSGKFF
v_call: TRBV6-1; clone_size: -; j_call: TRBJ2-1; cdr3_aa: CASMKYLIAYNEQFF
v_call: TRBV6-6; clone_size: -; j_call: TRBJ1-6; cdr3_aa: CASSLRQSNISPLHF
v_call: TRBV30; clone_size: few; j_call: TRBJ2-7; cdr3_aa: CAWSVPDRGYEQYF
v_call: TRBV14; clone_size: -; j_call: TRBJ1-1; cdr3_aa: CASSQPSGVNTEAFF
v_call: TRBV24-1; clone_size: -; j_call: TRBJ2-2; cdr3_aa: CATSAPSGAGELFF
v_call: TRBV29-1; clone_size: -; j_call: TRBJ2-1; cdr3_aa: CSVETSGAYNEQFF
v_call: TRBV6-1; clone_size: -; j_call: TRBJ2-2; cdr3_aa: CASSTGFYTGELFF
v_call: TRBV7-9; clone_size: few; j_call: TRBJ1-3; cdr3_aa: CASSLVASSGNTIYF
v_call: TRBV6-6; clone_size: -; j_call: TRBJ1-1; cdr3_aa: CASANREMLDTEAFF
v_call: TRBV5-4; clone_size: -; j_call: TRBJ1-3; cdr3_aa: CASSALGGLSGTIYF
v_call: TRBV6-1; clone_size: -; j_call: TRBJ2-4; cdr3_aa: CASSETGFLAKNIQYF
v_call: TRBV5-1; clone_size: -; j_call: TRBJ2-3; cdr3_aa: CASSLDHTQYF
v_call: TRBV5-1; clone_size: -; j_call: TRBJ2-2; cdr3_aa: CASSLGRDTGELFF
v_call: TRBV20-1; clone_size: once; j_call: TRBJ2-4; cdr3_aa: CSARDASYIQYF
v_call: TRBV7-9; clone_size: -; j_call: TRBJ1-3; cdr3_aa: CASSPRVTGNTIYF
v_call: TRBV19; clone_size: -; j_call: TRBJ2-1; cdr3_aa: CASSKTGTPPYNEQFF
v_call: TRBV7-2; clone_size: -; j_call: TRBJ1-1; cdr3_aa: CASSSRDRGAMNTEAFF
v_call: TRBV29-1; clone_size: -; j_call: TRBJ2-5; cdr3_aa: CSVVGQGKETQYF
v_call: TRBV12-3/TRBV12-4; clone_size: -; j_call: TRBJ1-4; cdr3_aa: CASSPGWDEKLFF
v_call: TRBV20-1; clone_size: -; j_call: TRBJ1-4; cdr3_aa: CSAKLSSQGQGRGEKLFF
v_call: TRBV7-2; clone_size: -; j_call: TRBJ2-7; cdr3_aa: CASSFPGLAVGYEQYF
v_call: TRBV30; clone_size: -; j_call: TRBJ1-1; cdr3_aa: CAWSGRGTPEAFF
v_call: TRBV11-2; clone_size: -; j_call: TRBJ1-2; cdr3_aa: CASSLAFRDGGYGYTF
v_call: TRBV7-9; clone_size: -; j_call: TRBJ1-1; cdr3_aa: CASSLGGGPNTEAFF
v_call: TRBV6-5; clone_size: once; j_call: TRBJ2-5; cdr3_aa: CASGGQGDGETQYF
v_call: TRBV19; clone_size: -; j_call: TRBJ2-1; cdr3_aa: CASSVERGGFNEQFF
v_call: TRBV12-3/TRBV12-4; clone_size: -; j_call: TRBJ2-5; cdr3_aa: CASRTQGTQYF
v_call: TRBV4-1; clone_size: -; j_call: TRBJ2-2; cdr3_aa: CASSQIRAGELFF
v_call: TRBV19; clone_size: -; j_call: TRBJ1-5; cdr3_aa: CASSIGGGLGNQPQHF
v_call: TRBV7-2; clone_size: -; j_call: TRBJ2-7; cdr3_aa: CASRHREGRGEQYF
v_call: TRBV14; clone_size: -; j_call: TRBJ1-1; cdr3_aa: CASSQGRAEAFF
v_call: TRBV29-1; clone_size: -; j_call: TRBJ2-5; cdr3_aa: CSVETSGQETQYF
v_call: TRBV7-2; clone_size: few; j_call: TRBJ2-4; cdr3_aa: CASSLDRDIQYF
v_call: TRBV7-9; clone_size: once; j_call: TRBJ1-1; cdr3_aa: CASSTDRPRGTEAFF
v_call: TRBV30; clone_size: -; j_call: TRBJ2-1; cdr3_aa: CAWSVPGIAVNEQFF
v_call: TRBV5-6; clone_size: -; j_call: TRBJ2-3; cdr3_aa: CASSLVTSGSTTQYF
v_call: TRBV29-1; clone_size: -; j_call: TRBJ1-2; cdr3_aa: CSAGTGGNSGYTF
v_call: TRBV7-8; clone_size: -; j_call: TRBJ2-3; cdr3_aa: CASSLWGNTQYF
v_call: TRBV19; clone_size: -; j_call: TRBJ1-1; cdr3_aa: CASSQAWGLNTEAFF
v_call: TRBV7-2; clone_size: -; j_call: TRBJ1-1; cdr3_aa: CASSLMPVMNTEAFF
v_call: TRBV18; clone_size: -; j_call: TRBJ2-7; cdr3_aa: CANSPGHGASYEQYF
v_call: TRBV6-4; clone_size: -; j_call: TRBJ2-7; cdr3_aa: CASSDPWDRGFYEQYF
v_call: TRBV7-9; clone_size: -; j_call: TRBJ2-3; cdr3_aa: CASSKAPSGRTDTQYF